This TCR beta chain originates from a study of T-cell memory formation after mild COVID-19. Across the whole study: Among the donors, TCR clusters were largely specific to each donor.

Via MiXCR, TCRdb re-called the 5' RACE reads, giving one row per CDR3 protein. The table includes around 450,000 distinct CDR3 sequences, approximately 20% detected once. This clonotype was seen many times. This CDR3 comprises 14 residues. With 3 bases clipped from V and 4 bases from J, the junction kept 0 bases outside the gene matches. Germline CDR1 reads LGHDT; CDR2 reads YNNKEL (reference sequence). The rearrangement links TRBV3-1 to TRBJ1-5, with 10 bases matching TRBD1. The source is an adult woman who had mild COVID-19 (a few samples of this study predate the infection). Cell type and time point are not known. Sequencing input: PBMCs or a T cell subset sorted from them (not recorded which). Here the CDR3 reads CASSQGQGNQPQHF. CDR3 in DNA: TGTGCCAGCAGCCAGGGACAGGGGAATCAGCCCCAGCATTTT.